What follows describes a single T cell receptor (beta chain). The sample is drawn from a study of sequential checkpoint blockade in melanoma. Treatment indicated: randomized to nivolumab then ipilimumab (arm A) or the reverse (arm B). V shed 0 bases and J 6 bases; nucleotides not matched to a gene: 6. This CDR3 spans 15 amino acids. Germline V gene lookup returns CDR1 KGHSH and CDR2 LQKENI. Clones were sequenced by immunoSEQ multiplex PCR, and TCRdb holds only the in-frame ones, with some missing. The sample yields 5,500 or so clones, approximately 40% seen once. The TCR comes from a human donor with melanoma. The chain employs TRBV18 and TRBJ1-2, with 8 bases identical to TRBD1. This specimen consisted of tumor tissue (inferred from file names), obtained from a patient given nivolumab and ipilimumab in sequence. The CDR3 nucleotides read TGTGCCAGCTCACCACCTGGGCAGGGGGCGCATGGCTACACCTTC. It translates to CASSPPGQGAHGYTF.